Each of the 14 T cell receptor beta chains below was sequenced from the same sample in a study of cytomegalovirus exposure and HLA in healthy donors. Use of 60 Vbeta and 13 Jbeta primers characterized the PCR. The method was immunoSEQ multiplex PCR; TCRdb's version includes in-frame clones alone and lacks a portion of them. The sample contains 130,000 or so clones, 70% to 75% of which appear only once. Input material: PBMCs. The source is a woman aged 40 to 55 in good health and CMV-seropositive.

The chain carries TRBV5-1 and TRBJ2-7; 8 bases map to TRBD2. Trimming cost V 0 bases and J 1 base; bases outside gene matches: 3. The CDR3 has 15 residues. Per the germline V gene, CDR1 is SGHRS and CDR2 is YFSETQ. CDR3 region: CASSLVASGSYEQYF. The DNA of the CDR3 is TGCGCCAGCAGCTTGGTGGCTAGCGGGTCCTACGAGCAGTACTTC.

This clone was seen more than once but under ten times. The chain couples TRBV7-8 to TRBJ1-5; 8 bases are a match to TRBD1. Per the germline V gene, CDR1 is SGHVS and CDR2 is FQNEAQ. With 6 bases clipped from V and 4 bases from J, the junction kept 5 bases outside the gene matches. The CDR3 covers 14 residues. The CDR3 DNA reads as TGTGCCAGCAGGGGAACAGGGGGTAATCAGCCCCAGCATTTT. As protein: CASRGTGGNQPQHF.

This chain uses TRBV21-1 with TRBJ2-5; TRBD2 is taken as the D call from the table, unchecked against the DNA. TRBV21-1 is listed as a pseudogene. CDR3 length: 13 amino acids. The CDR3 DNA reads TGTGCCAGCAGCAAAGGGAGTGAGGAGACCCAGTACTTC. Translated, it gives CASSKGSEETQYF.

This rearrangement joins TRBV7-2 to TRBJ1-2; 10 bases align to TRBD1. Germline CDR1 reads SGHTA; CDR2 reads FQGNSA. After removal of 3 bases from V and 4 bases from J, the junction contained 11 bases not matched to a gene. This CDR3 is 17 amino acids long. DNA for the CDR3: TGTGCCAGCAGCTTGGGACAGGGGAGTAGAATGATCTATGGCTACACCTTC. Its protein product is CASSLGQGSRMIYGYTF.

DNA for the CDR3: TGTGCCAGCAGCGGGGGACAGGGGGTCCGCAATGAGCAGTTCTTC. Residues: CASSGGQGVRNEQFF. The chain is built from TRBV9 and TRBJ2-1, with 11 bases identical to TRBD1. Trimming removed 3 bases from V and 6 bases from J; junction bases left unmatched: 5. The CDR3 consists of 15 residues. CDR1 and CDR2 (germline): SGDLS, YYNGEE.

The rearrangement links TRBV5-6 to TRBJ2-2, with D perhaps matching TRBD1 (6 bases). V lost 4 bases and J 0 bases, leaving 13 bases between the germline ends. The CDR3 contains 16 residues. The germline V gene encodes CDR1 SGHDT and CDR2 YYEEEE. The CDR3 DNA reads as TGTGCCAGCAGCCCGGAGGACAGAGCGAACACCGGGGAGCTGTTTTTT. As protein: CASSPEDRANTGELFF.

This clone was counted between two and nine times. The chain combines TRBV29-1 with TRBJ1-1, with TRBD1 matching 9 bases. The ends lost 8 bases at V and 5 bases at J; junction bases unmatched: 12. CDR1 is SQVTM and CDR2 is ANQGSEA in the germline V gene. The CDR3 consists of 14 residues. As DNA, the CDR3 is TGCAGCATCCGGGACAGGGTGGGGGGGACTGAAGCTTTCTTT. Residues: CSIRDRVGGTEAFF.

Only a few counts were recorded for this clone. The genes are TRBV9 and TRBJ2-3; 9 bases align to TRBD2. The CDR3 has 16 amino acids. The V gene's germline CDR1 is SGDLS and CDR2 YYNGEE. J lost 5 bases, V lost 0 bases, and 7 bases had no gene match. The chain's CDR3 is CASSVEAGGPEDTQYF. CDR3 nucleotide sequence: TGTGCCAGCAGCGTAGAGGCGGGGGGGCCGGAAGATACGCAGTATTTT.

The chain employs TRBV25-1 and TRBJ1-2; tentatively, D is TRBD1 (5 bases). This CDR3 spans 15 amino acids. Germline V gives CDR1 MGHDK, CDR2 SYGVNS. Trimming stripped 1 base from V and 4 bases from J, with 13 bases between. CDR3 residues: CASSEWGRAVYGYTF. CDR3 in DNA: TGTGCCAGCAGTGAATGGGGCAGGGCAGTCTATGGCTACACCTTC.

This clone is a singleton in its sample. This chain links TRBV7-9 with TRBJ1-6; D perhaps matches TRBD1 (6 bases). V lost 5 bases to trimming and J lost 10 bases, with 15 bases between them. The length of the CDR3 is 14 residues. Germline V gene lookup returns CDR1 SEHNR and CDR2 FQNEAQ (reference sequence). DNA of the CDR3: TGTGCCAGCAGCCCCTCAGGGGCTAGGTCACCCCTCCACTTT. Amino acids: CASSPSGARSPLHF.

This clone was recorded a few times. CDR3 sequence: CASSLDRLNTEAFF. The CDR3, as DNA: TGTGCCAGCAGCTTAGACAGACTGAACACTGAAGCTTTCTTT. V gene TRBV7-9 combines with J gene TRBJ1-1; D uncertain. Trimming pared 1 base from V and 0 bases from J, leaving 6 bases between. In germline, CDR1 is SEHNR, CDR2 FQNEAQ (reference sequence). CDR3 length equals 14 residues.

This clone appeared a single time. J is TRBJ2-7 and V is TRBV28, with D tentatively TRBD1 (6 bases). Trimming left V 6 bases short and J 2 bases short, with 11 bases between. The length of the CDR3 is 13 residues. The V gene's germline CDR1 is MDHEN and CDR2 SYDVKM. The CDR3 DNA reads TGTGCCAGCAGGAGGGACACGACCTACGAGCAGTACTTC. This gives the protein CASRRDTTYEQYF.

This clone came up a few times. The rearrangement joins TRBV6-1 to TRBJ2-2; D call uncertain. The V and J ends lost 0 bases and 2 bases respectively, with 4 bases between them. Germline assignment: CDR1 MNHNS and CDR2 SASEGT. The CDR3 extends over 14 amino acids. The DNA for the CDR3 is TGTGCCAGCAGTGAAGCCCTAAACACCGGGGAGCTGTTTTTT. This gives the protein CASSEALNTGELFF.

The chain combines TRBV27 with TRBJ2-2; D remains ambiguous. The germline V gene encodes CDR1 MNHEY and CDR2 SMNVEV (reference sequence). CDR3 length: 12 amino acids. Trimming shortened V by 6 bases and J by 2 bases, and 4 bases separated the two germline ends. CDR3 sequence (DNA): TGTGCCAGCAGACAAAACACCGGGGAGCTGTTTTTT. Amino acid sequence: CASRQNTGELFF.